These 4 T cell receptor beta chains share one sample of origin, sequenced in a study of cytomegalovirus exposure and HLA in healthy donors. The PCR was carried out with 60 Vbeta primers and 13 Jbeta primers. Clones were sequenced by immunoSEQ multiplex PCR, and TCRdb holds only the in-frame ones, with some missing. The record lists approximately 92,000 clones, of which the ten most abundant hold around 3.6%. Sequenced: PBMCs. All receptors come from a woman in her 30s in good health and CMV-seronegative.

CDR3 sequence (DNA): TGTGCCAGCAGCTTGGTGGGGGCCGGTTCCGGAAACACCATATATTTT. Translation: CASSLVGAGSGNTIYF. The rearrangement links TRBV5-4 to TRBJ1-3; D possibly corresponds to TRBD1 (6 bases). Between the trimmed V and J ends, which lost 0 bases and 4 bases, there was a span of 14 bases. The CDR3 is made up of 16 amino acids. Germline V gene lookup returns CDR1 SGHNT and CDR2 YYREEE (reference sequence).

The chain has TRBV28 and TRBJ1-5; 7 bases map to TRBD1. J was trimmed by 6 bases and V by 6 bases; bases with no gene match: 8. The germline CDR1 and CDR2 sequences are MDHEN and SYDVKM. This CDR3 has 14 amino acids. This chain's CDR3 is CASRPDRDSQPQHF. CDR3 nucleotide sequence: TGTGCCAGCAGACCAGACAGGGATAGTCAGCCCCAGCATTTT.

With regard to this clone: Other DNA sequences in the same sample also yield this CDR3. The gene calls are TRBV5-1 and TRBJ2-5; 9 positions match TRBD1. This CDR3 region has 14 residues. CDR1 and CDR2 (germline): SGHRS, YFSETQ. V lost 4 bases and J lost 4; bases outside the gene matches: 5. The CDR3 loop reads CASSPGQGRETQYF. DNA of the CDR3: TGCGCCAGCAGCCCGGGACAGGGAAGAGAGACCCAGTACTTC. The variable domain in full, with the rest retrieved from reference TRBV5-1 and TRBJ2-5, is KAGVTQTPRYLIKTRGQQVTLSCSPISGHRSVSWYQQTPGQGLQFLFEYFSETQRNKGNFPGRFSGRQFSNSRSEMNVSTLELGDSALYLCASSPGQGRETQYFGPGTRLLVL.

The CDR3 DNA reads as TGTGCCAGCAGTTATCAGGGAAACACTGAAGCTTTCTTT. Protein: CASSYQGNTEAFF. This sequence joins TRBV6-6 and TRBJ1-1, with TRBD1 as a possible D gene (5 bases). The CDR3 sequence is 13 residues long. V lost 3 bases and J lost 2, with 7 bases in between. In germline, CDR1 is MNHNY, CDR2 SVGAGI (reference sequence).